This TCR beta chain was captured by sequencing in a study of post-analysis software for immune sequencing data. On the study more broadly: Relapsing-remitting, secondary progressive and progressive-relapsing forms of multiple sclerosis all featured among disease courses. Study-level points and caveats: Among 5 or 6 TRBV segments more frequent in patients than controls were TRBV5-6, TRBV5-1 and TRBV20-1.

This clonotype was found a few times. Its antigen is not identified. Germline V gene lookup returns CDR1 MDHEN and CDR2 SYDVKM. V was trimmed by 4 bases and J by 8 bases, leaving 14 bases between them. The CDR3 extends over 13 amino acids. Researchers reported that TCR beta cDNA libraries carried unique molecular identifiers. Around 500,000 cDNA molecules were obtained from roughly 0.93 to 9.6 million T cells. MiXCR, applied by TCRdb to the PCR reads, yields one record per CDR3 protein. The repertoire holds 400,000 to 500,000 distinct CDR3 sequences, with approximately 37% as singletons. This TCR was sampled from a girl under 10 years old with multiple sclerosis. The chain has TRBV28 and TRBJ1-2; D unresolved. The sample comprised blood. This CDR3 is CASSSRKRGGYTF. CDR3 nucleotide sequence: TGTGCCAGCAGTTCAAGAAAAAGAGGGGGCTACACCTTC.